Following are 9 T cell receptor beta chains from one sample sequenced in a study of blood T cell repertoires in COVID-19. Sequencing was performed with immunoSEQ multiplex PCR; in TCRdb, only in-frame clones are kept and a portion is missing. The sample has roughly 180,000 clones, roughly 81% seen once; the top ten hold approximately 12%. The sample consisted of peripheral blood. These TCRs come from a woman aged 80 or older with COVID-19, enrolled during active disease.

This clone has just one count. V and J are TRBV19 and TRBJ2-1; TRBD2 aligns across 9 bases. This CDR3 contains 15 residues. Germline CDR1 reads LNHDA; CDR2 reads SQIVND (reference sequence). Trimming removed 3 bases from V and 4 bases from J; junction bases left unmatched: 4. The CDR3: CASSMTSGPYNEQFF. CDR3 coding DNA: TGTGCCAGTAGTATGACTAGCGGACCGTACAATGAGCAGTTCTTC.

J is TRBJ1-1 and V is TRBV7-6, with D possibly TRBD1 on 5 matching bases. The CDR3 sequence is 12 residues long. The V and J ends lost 3 bases and 6 bases respectively, with 8 bases between them. Germline V gene data show CDR1 as SGHVS and CDR2 as FNYEAQ. The CDR3, as DNA: TGTGCCAGCAGCTTCGGGGGGGCTGAAGCTTTCTTT. It yields the protein CASSFGGAEAFF.

The rearrangement joins TRBV6-5 to TRBJ2-1; 10 bases match TRBD2. CDR1 MNHEY and CDR2 SVGAGI come from the germline V gene. This CDR3 is built from 14 residues. V was clipped by 7 bases and J by 7 bases; unmatched bases: 7. DNA of the CDR3: TGTGCCAGCATAGGGGGACTAGCGTTGAATGAGCAGTTCTTC. Protein sequence: CASIGGLALNEQFF.

This rearrangement joins TRBV30 to TRBJ2-3; D is possibly TRBD2 (5 bases). Germline V gene data show CDR1 as GTSNPN and CDR2 as SVGIG (reference sequence). With 3 bases removed from V and 5 bases from J, the gap between germline ends came to 15 bases. This CDR3 is built from 14 residues. Here the CDR3 DNA reads TGTGCCTGGAGCATTGGGAGTTTGGGAGATACGCAGTATTTT. Protein product: CAWSIGSLGDTQYF.

V gene TRBV19 combines with J gene TRBJ1-1, with 7 bases identical to TRBD1. V lost 3 bases and J lost 5; bases outside the gene matches: 12. The CDR3 is 16 residues long. The germline CDR1 and CDR2 sequences are LNHDA and SQIVND (reference sequence). The CDR3 loop reads CASSIRQGGVRTEAFF. CDR3 nucleotides: TGTGCCAGTAGTATCAGGCAGGGGGGTGTAAGAACTGAAGCTTTCTTT.

The chain links TRBV7-2 to TRBJ2-5; a weak D match, TRBD1 (6 bases). Germline V lookup: CDR1 SGHTA, CDR2 FQGNSA. The CDR3 is 13 amino acids. Trimming took 7 bases from V and 7 from J, leaving 16 bases between them. CDR3 nucleotide sequence: TGTGCCAGCACCCCGCACCAAGGGGGGACCCAGTACTTC. Its translation is CASTPHQGGTQYF.

V usage is TRBV7-8 and J usage is TRBJ1-2; D possibly corresponds to TRBD1 (6 bases). The V gene lost 2 bases and the J gene lost 6 bases, with 19 bases spanning the gap. CDR3 length: 16 residues. Germline V gene data show CDR1 as SGHVS and CDR2 as FQNEAQ. The CDR3 nucleotides are TGTGCCAGCAGCTTAACCCCCCGCGGGGGCCTGAATGGCTACACCTTC. Its protein product is CASSLTPRGGLNGYTF.

The CDR3 sequence is CSVGQVSYNEQFF. As DNA, the CDR3 is TGCAGCGTCGGACAGGTTTCCTACAATGAGCAGTTCTTC. This sequence joins TRBV29-1 and TRBJ2-1; 7 nucleotides align to TRBD1. The CDR3 has 13 amino acids. Germline CDR1 SQVTM, CDR2 ANQGSEA. V was clipped by 6 bases and J by 1 base; unmatched bases: 3.

The rearrangement links TRBV12-3 or TRBV12-4 to TRBJ1-2, with D perhaps matching TRBD1 (6 bases). The germline V and J ends were trimmed by 5 bases and 4 bases, with 11 bases remaining between them. This CDR3 has 13 residues. CDR3: CASSLRTVYGYTF. As DNA, the CDR3 is TGTGCCAGCAGTCTCCGGACAGTCTATGGCTACACCTTC.